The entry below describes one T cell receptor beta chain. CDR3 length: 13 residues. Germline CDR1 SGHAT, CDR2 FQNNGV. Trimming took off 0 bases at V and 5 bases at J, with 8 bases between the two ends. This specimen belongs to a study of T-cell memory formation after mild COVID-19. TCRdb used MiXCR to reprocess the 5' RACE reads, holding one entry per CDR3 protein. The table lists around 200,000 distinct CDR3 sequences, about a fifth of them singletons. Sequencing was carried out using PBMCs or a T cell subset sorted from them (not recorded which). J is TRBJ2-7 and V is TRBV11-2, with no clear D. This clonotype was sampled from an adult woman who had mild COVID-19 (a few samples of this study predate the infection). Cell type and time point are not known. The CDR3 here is CASSLEWTHEQYF. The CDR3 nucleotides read TGTGCCAGCAGCTTAGAATGGACCCACGAGCAGTACTTC.